Following are 21 T cell receptor beta chains from one sample sequenced in a study of MAIT cells during Salmonella Paratyphi A infection. Study conclusions and caveats: Infection appeared not to change oligoclonal MAIT cell TRBV usage, which favoured TRBV20 and TRBV6.

Time point defined: mid-infection, around enteric fever diagnosis. The MAIT cell gate was Valpha7.2+ CD161+ T cells, sorted by flow cytometry. No antigen has been assigned to these receptors. TCRdb re-analysed the 5' RACE reads in MiXCR, keeping a single row per CDR3 protein. Altogether several hundred distinct CDR3 sequences are present, roughly a third being singletons, with the ten largest covering less than 30%. Source: MAIT cells from PBMCs, taken at the middle sampling point of the challenge study. The source is a person aged 18 to 75 who was deliberately infected with Salmonella Paratyphi A in a paratyphoid fever challenge study.

V is TRBV20-1 and J is TRBJ2-1; TRBD2 agrees at 9 bases. Germline V gives CDR1 DFQATT, CDR2 SNEGSKA (reference sequence). V dropped 1 base and J dropped 4; count of bases not matched to a gene: 5. This CDR3 has 15 residues. Here the CDR3 DNA reads TGCAGTGCTAGAGGTATGACTAGCGGTTACAATGAGCAGTTCTTC. This encodes CSARGMTSGYNEQFF.

For this clonotype: Because the CDR3's place on the DNA is in doubt, the DNA is left out and the CDR3 is given as listed by TCRdb. The rearrangement links TRBV11-1 to TRBJ2-7; the table assigns TRBD2, which was not confirmed against the DNA. Termini included, the CDR3 measures 20 amino acids. CDR1 and CDR2 from the germline V gene are SGHAT and FQDESV (reference sequence). CDR3 residues: CASSFYICSASDRANYEQYF.

The chain is built from TRBV20-1 and TRBJ2-7; tentatively, D is TRBD2 (5 bases). With 6 bases removed from V and 0 bases from J, the gap between germline ends came to 18 bases. CDR3 length equals 15 residues. CDR1 is DFQATT, CDR2 SNEGSKA, per germline (reference sequence). The CDR3 coding sequence is TGCAGTGCCTCCCCCGGACTGGTTAGCTCCTACGAGCAGTACTTC. Translation: CSASPGLVSSYEQYF.

This clonotype occurred once. The V gene is TRBV28, the J gene TRBJ2-1; D gene uncertain. V dropped 8 bases and J dropped 9 bases, with 14 bases sitting between them. The CDR3 spans 12 residues. Germline CDR1 is MDHEN and CDR2 is SYDVKM. This CDR3 is CASGFRTSEQFF. Written as DNA, the CDR3 is TGTGCCAGCGGCTTCAGGACCAGTGAGCAGTTCTTC.

Judged by abundance, this clonotype is large. The genes are TRBV24-1 and TRBJ2-2; D unresolved. V lost 0 bases to trimming and J lost 3 bases, with 4 bases between them. Germline CDR1 reads KGHDR; CDR2 reads SFDVKD. CDR3 length: 14 amino acids. As DNA, the CDR3 is TGTGCCACCAGTGATTTGTCGGACACCGGGGAGCTGTTTTTT. Its protein is CATSDLSDTGELFF.

By frequency in the sample, this clonotype is large. J is TRBJ1-5 and V is TRBV9; D is possibly TRBD1 (6 bases). V lost 3 bases and J 0 bases, leaving 16 bases between the germline ends. Germline assignment: CDR1 SGDLS and CDR2 YYNGEE. This CDR3 comprises 17 residues. The CDR3 DNA is TGTGCCAGCAGCGGGACAGCAGTAGGTTATAGCAATCAGCCCCAGCATTTT. Protein product: CASSGTAVGYSNQPQHF.

The CDR3 here is CASSFGPHNEQFF. The CDR3 nucleotides read TGTGCCAGCAGTTTTGGGCCGCACAATGAGCAGTTCTTC. The chain combines TRBV27 with TRBJ2-1; D is unclear. Germline assignment: CDR1 MNHEY and CDR2 SMNVEV (reference sequence). This CDR3 spans 13 amino acids. V dropped 3 bases and J dropped 5 bases, with 8 bases sitting between them.

This clonotype is medium-sized within its sample. This chain connects TRBV15 to TRBJ2-3, with 10 bases identical to TRBD2. The CDR3 runs 15 residues. V gave up 0 bases and J gave up 4 bases; unmatched junction bases: 1. Germline V lookup: CDR1 LNHNV, CDR2 YYDKDF (reference sequence). CDR3 amino acids: CATSREAGGPDTQYF. CDR3 nucleotide sequence: TGTGCCACCAGCAGAGAAGCGGGAGGGCCAGATACGCAGTATTTT.

This clonotype is termed medium-sized (0.01 to 0.1%). V gene TRBV20-1 combines with J gene TRBJ2-3; 13 bases align to TRBD2. Trimming at V came to 6 bases and at J to 2 bases, leaving 8 bases not matched to a gene. The CDR3 is 16 amino acids. Germline V CDR1 and CDR2: DFQATT, SNEGSKA (reference sequence). The CDR3 reads CSAHGTSGMDTDTQYF. The CDR3 region has the DNA TGCAGTGCACACGGGACTAGCGGGATGGACACAGATACGCAGTATTTT.

This clonotype is categorized as large (0.1 to 1%). The chain uses TRBV20-1 and TRBJ2-1; 7 bases align to TRBD2. Germline values: CDR1 DFQATT, CDR2 SNEGSKA (reference sequence). The CDR3 has 14 amino acids. The ends lost 6 bases at V and 3 bases at J; junction bases unmatched: 8. This CDR3 is CSAPTKRDYNEQFF. In DNA form, the CDR3 reads TGCAGTGCCCCTACAAAGCGGGACTACAATGAGCAGTTCTTC.

The J gene is TRBJ2-1, the V gene TRBV20-1; perhaps D is TRBD1 or TRBD2 (5 bases each). This CDR3 spans 14 amino acids. The germline V and J ends were trimmed by 1 base and 5 bases, with 12 bases remaining between them. CDR1 and CDR2 from the germline V gene are DFQATT and SNEGSKA (reference sequence). DNA for the CDR3: TGCAGTGCTAGAGGGGACCGGGACCACAATGAGCAGTTCTTC. Translated: CSARGDRDHNEQFF.

This clonotype has just one count. Since a much larger clone is just one base distant, this may be a read error. The rearrangement uses TRBV6-1 and TRBJ2-2, with TRBD2 matching 11 bases. Germline V gives CDR1 MNHNS, CDR2 SASEGT. This CDR3 has 15 residues. The CDR3 here is CASSEVAGGPRELLF. CDR3 coding DNA: TGTGCCAGCAGTGAAGTAGCGGGAGGGCCCCGGGAGCTGTTGTTT.

By its share, this clonotype is hyperexpanded (1% or more). This chain links TRBV20-1 with TRBJ2-7; the D gene is possibly TRBD1 (5 bases). This CDR3 has 13 residues. Germline loops: CDR1 DFQATT, CDR2 SNEGSKA (reference sequence). Between the trimmed V and J ends, which lost 1 base and 3 bases, there was a span of 10 bases. This chain's CDR3 is CSARGMTDYEQYF. The CDR3 DNA sequence: TGCAGTGCTAGAGGTATGACAGACTACGAGCAGTACTTC.

This clonotype is large in the sample. This chain joins TRBV20-1 and TRBJ2-7, with 7 bases matching TRBD1. Losses at the gene ends were 3 bases for V and 4 bases for J; bases not matched to a gene: 6. This CDR3 is built from 13 residues. The germline CDR1 and CDR2 sequences are DFQATT and SNEGSKA (reference sequence). DNA for the CDR3: TGCAGTGCTAGCGACAGGGCCAATTACGAGCAGTACTTC. Translating gives CSASDRANYEQYF.

In this sample, this clonotype turned up a few times. J is TRBJ2-2 and V is TRBV24-1, with 7 bases matching TRBD1. Unmatched junction bases numbered 1, after V lost 1 base and J lost 3 bases. Germline V CDR1 and CDR2: KGHDR, SFDVKD. The CDR3 has 15 amino acids. This CDR3 is CATSDLQGHTGELFF. The CDR3, as DNA: TGTGCCACCAGTGATTTACAGGGGCACACCGGGGAGCTGTTTTTT.

This clonotype is deemed large (0.1 to 1%). The chain is built from TRBV20-1 and TRBJ2-1, with a tentative D call TRBD2 (6 bases). Germline assignment: CDR1 DFQATT and CDR2 SNEGSKA (reference sequence). The CDR3 has 17 residues. Trimming removed 1 base at V and 1 base at J, with 17 bases between. This chain's CDR3 is CSARGLDGSSSYNEQFF. CDR3 nucleotides: TGCAGTGCTAGAGGACTAGACGGTTCGTCTTCCTACAATGAGCAGTTCTTC.

V is TRBV4-2 and J is TRBJ2-3, with a possible D match to TRBD2 (6 bases). The CDR3 contains 17 residues. The V and J ends lost 4 bases and 2 bases respectively, with 19 bases between them. Germline V gene sequence: CDR1 LGHNA, CDR2 YNFKEQ. For the CDR3, the DNA is TGTGCCAGCAGCCCTATTAGCCAGGGAGGTCACACAGATACGCAGTATTTT. This encodes CASSPISQGGHTDTQYF.

Comments on this clonotype: The junction departs from germline at one end; a sequencing error may be responsible. The chain joins TRBV20-1 to TRBJ2-7, with a tentative D call TRBD2 (5 bases). Germline CDR1 is DFQATT and CDR2 is SNEGSKA (reference sequence). CDR3 length equals 15 residues. This CDR3 reads CSASPGLVSSHEQYF. The CDR3 DNA sequence: TGCAGTGCCTCCCCCGGACTGGTTAGCTCCCACGAGCAGTACTTC.

This clonotype is termed medium-sized. This chain uses TRBV11-1 with TRBJ2-5; perhaps TRBD2 as D (5 bases). CDR1 is SGHAT, CDR2 FQDESV, per germline (reference sequence). Trimming cost V 1 base and J 5 bases, with 14 bases left between them. CDR3 length: 15 amino acids. This CDR3 reads CASSLDGLASETQYF. The CDR3 DNA is TGTGCCAGCAGCTTAGATGGCCTAGCCTCCGAGACCCAGTACTTC.

A remark on this clonotype: A much larger clone lies a single base off, so this may be a read error. Likely a read error: the CDR3 ends without its conserved phenylalanine or tryptophan. J is TRBJ2-2 and V is TRBV24-1; TRBD1 agrees at 7 bases. J gave up 5 bases and V 5 bases, and 4 bases lay outside the gene matches. There are 14 residues in the CDR3. Germline V CDR1 and CDR2: KGHDR, SFDVKD. The CDR3: CATSVGTDTGELFL. CDR3 sequence (DNA): TGTGCCACCAGTGTGGGGACAGATACCGGGGAGCTGTTTTTG.

By share, this clonotype counts as large. V is TRBV4-2 and J is TRBJ2-6, with TRBD1 matching 8 bases. Germline V gene data show CDR1 as LGHNA and CDR2 as YNFKEQ. The length of the CDR3 is 16 residues. J lost 2 bases, V lost 4 bases, and 4 bases had no gene match. The CDR3 loop reads CASSPEQGAGANVLTF. CDR3 sequence (DNA): TGTGCCAGCAGCCCAGAACAGGGGGCTGGGGCCAACGTCCTGACTTTC.